This T cell receptor (beta chain) was retrieved from a study of identical twins. This clonotype came up many times. The V segment lost 5 bases and the J segment 3 bases; nucleotides outside the gene matches: 9. Germline V gene lookup returns CDR1 ENHRY and CDR2 SYGVKD. The CDR3 runs 15 residues. TCRdb re-called the 5' RACE reads through MiXCR, storing one row per CDR3 protein. The profile covers some 630,000 distinct CDR3 sequences, with under 8.5% appearing a single time and 1.5% to 2% taken by the ten largest. The same data also went into a second study, on yellow fever vaccine responses in identical twins.

The chain employs TRBV10-3 and TRBJ1-1; 7 positions agree with TRBD1. The sequencing input was PBMCs. The sequence derives from a woman between 18 and 29 years old in good health. Written as DNA, the CDR3 is TGTGCCATCAGTACTGGACAGGCGGTGGACACTGAAGCTTTCTTT. Translating gives CAISTGQAVDTEAFF.